This paragraph covers one T cell receptor beta chain sequence. Produced via immunoSEQ multiplex PCR; TCRdb's table is partial and in-frame only. Of 170,000 or so clones detected, around 90% appear once; the ten largest clones hold 2.5% to 3%. The record originates from a study of T cell responses to AZD1222 COVID-19 vaccine. The CDR3 consists of 12 residues. The germline V gene encodes CDR1 SEHNR and CDR2 FQNEAQ (reference sequence). Between the trimmed V and J ends, which lost 3 bases and 7 bases, there was a span of 9 bases. This specimen was peripheral blood, taken on day 0 of AZD1222 vaccination. The clonotype originates from an adult in good health. This chain links TRBV7-9 with TRBJ1-2, with no clear D. Here the CDR3 reads CASSLAPAGYTF. CDR3 nucleotides: TGTGCCAGCAGCTTGGCCCCGGCTGGCTACACCTTC.